This T cell receptor beta chain is drawn from a study of shared T cell receptors in the human thymus. The V gene's germline CDR1 is GTSNPN and CDR2 SVGIG (reference sequence). This CDR3 contains 15 residues. V gave up 3 bases and J gave up 6 bases, with 18 bases separating them. Here immunoSEQ multiplex PCR was the method, and the copy in TCRdb shows in-frame clones only, minus some. The sample carries 600,000 or so clones, approximately 87% recorded once. These data also featured in a second study, about human thymus T cells. According to that study: Donation came from healthy Finnish infants having corrective surgery for congenital heart defects.

The sequenced sample was thymocytes. The sequence was obtained from a boy in the first two years of life with a congenital heart defect. This chain connects TRBV30 to TRBJ1-5, with TRBD1 as a possible D gene (5 bases). In DNA form, the CDR3 reads TGTGCCTGGAGCTACCAGGGCGGTCTGGGTCAGCCCCAGCATTTT. This codes for CAWSYQGGLGQPQHF.